The subject of this entry is one T cell receptor (beta chain). Its antigen is unknown. TCRdb itself ran the reads through MiXCR, one entry per CDR3 protein. The table lists hundreds of thousands of distinct CDR3 sequences, around 32% of them singletons. The sample comes from a study of T cell repertoires in cytomegalovirus infection. Looking at the study overall: Public TCR beta signature analysis indicated the presence of both CMV infection and matching HLA type.

Whole-study results and caveats: Clonotypes of TCR beta that were HLA-C-restricted and CMV-specific dominated the ex vivo response.

Germline CDR1 MDHEN, CDR2 SYDVKM. The length of the CDR3 is 17 residues. The V and J ends lost 6 bases and 0 bases respectively, with 20 bases between them. The sequencing here drew on cultured PBMCs, taken from culture after CMV antigen stimulation. This sequence joins TRBV28 and TRBJ2-5, with D unresolved. The TCR sequence derives from a human donor in good health (CMV status not recorded). Some clones in this sample may be carry-over from other donors' samples. CDR3 in amino acids: CASRTPPQRTYQETQYF. DNA of the CDR3: TGTGCCAGCAGGACCCCGCCCCAGCGAACGTACCAAGAGACCCAGTACTTC. Full variable domain (outside the CDR3, taken from reference TRBV28 and TRBJ2-5): DVKVTQSSRYLVKRTGEKVFLECVQDMDHENMFWYRQDPGLGLRLIYFSYDVKMKEKGDIPEGYSVSREKKERFSLILESASTNQTSMYLCASRTPPQRTYQETQYFGPGTRLLVL.